This TCR beta chain was identified in a study of beta chain features in type 1 diabetes. Expressed TCRB transcripts got sequenced, as all isolated RNA was reverse transcribed. Clones were read by immunoSEQ multiplex PCR, and TCRdb kept only the in-frame ones, dropping some. The sample has about 160,000 clones, around 8% seen once; the top ten hold 0.94%. Findings and caveats of the study: Whether TCRB rearrangement is influenced by HLA type went unresolved here. TCRB CDR3s were moderately but significantly shorter in Type 1 diabetes patients in all four CD4+ subsets. A greater similarity of naive, central memory and Treg TCRB repertoires was seen among patients than among healthy donors.

The CDR3 has 14 residues. The germline V and J ends were trimmed by 0 bases and 4 bases, with 9 bases remaining between them. Germline V gene data show CDR1 as ENHRY and CDR2 as SYGVKD. This clone was seen more than once but under ten times. The antigen remains unidentified. Other nucleotide sequences from this sample produce the same CDR3. The chain couples TRBV10-3 to TRBJ2-5; TRBD1 is a possible D gene (5 bases). The source material was central memory CD4+ T cells from blood. The TCR was taken from a middle-aged woman with type 1 diabetes. The CDR3 sequence: CAISESGQGETQYF. The CDR3 coding sequence is TGTGCCATCAGTGAGTCAGGTCAGGGAGAGACCCAGTACTTC.